This paragraph covers one T cell receptor (beta chain) sequence. As yet, its antigen is unknown. The source of the sample is a study of lymphopenia after photon versus proton radiotherapy. Study results and limitations: After the lymphocyte nadir, photon-treated repertoires showed oligoclonal expansion, especially of CD8+ Temra cells. Larger post-nadir TCR diversity loss correlated inversely with survival in deceased patients. Survival link was tested only in deceased patients; proton benefit remains a possibility. Photon-treated patients lost naive T cells and TCR diversity; proton-treated stayed stable.

Assay: immunoSEQ multiplex PCR; the TCRdb copy retains only in-frame clones and omits some. Among 43,000 or so clones listed, approximately 85% were seen once. This TCR came from a man aged 40-49 years with gastric cancer. This specimen was peripheral blood, taken from a patient treated with photon-based radiotherapy.

CDR3 bases: TGCGCCAGCAGCGGAGAGGACCTCTACGAGCAGTACTTC. Translation: CASSGEDLYEQYF. The chain recombines TRBV5-1 with TRBJ2-7, with D unresolved. Trimming left V 4 bases short and J 3 bases short, with 11 bases between. Germline V gives CDR1 SGHRS, CDR2 YFSETQ. This CDR3 spans 13 amino acids.